The 7 T cell receptor beta chains below all came from one sample that was sequenced in a study of T cell responses to AZD1222 COVID-19 vaccine. Sequenced by immunoSEQ multiplex PCR; TCRdb stores in-frame clones only, minus some. This repertoire shows about 99,000 clones, approximately 86% found once; its top ten account for roughly 3.3%. The sample consisted of peripheral blood, taken 28 days after the second dose of the MenACWY control vaccine. These receptors all stem from an adult who received the MenACWY meningococcal vaccine as a control.

The V and J genes are TRBV6-5 and TRBJ1-1; TRBD1 is a possible D gene (6 bases). V lost 11 bases, J lost 8 bases, and 18 bases lay in between. This CDR3 spans 12 amino acids. CDR1 and CDR2 (germline): MNHEY, SVGAGI. The CDR3 reads CACMGTRGEAFF. The CDR3 DNA is TGTGCCTGCATGGGAACGAGGGGGGAAGCTTTCTTT.

CDR3 bases: TGTGCCAGCAGCTTACCTTTTAGACGAGTCAACACCGGGGAGCTGTTTTTT. Translation gives CASSLPFRRVNTGELFF. The genes are TRBV7-9 and TRBJ2-2; D is uncertain. Germline V CDR1 and CDR2: SEHNR, FQNEAQ (reference sequence). V was trimmed by 2 bases and J by 2 bases, leaving 15 bases between them. The CDR3 has 17 amino acids.

In this sample, this clone turned up a few times. The V call is TRBV2, the J call TRBJ1-4; maybe TRBD1 (6 bases). The CDR3 sequence is 15 residues long. Germline V CDR1 and CDR2: SNHLY, FYNNEI. Trimming left V 6 bases short and J 5 bases short, with 16 bases between. In nucleotides, the CDR3 is TGTGCCAGCAGCGATACAGGGCGGGGGAATGAAAAACTGTTTTTT. This translates into CASSDTGRGNEKLFF.

This chain uses TRBV5-4 with TRBJ2-7, with 9 nucleotides matching TRBD1. Germline loops: CDR1 SGHNT, CDR2 YYREEE (reference sequence). CDR3 size: 17 residues. The trim removed 5 bases at V and 0 bases at J, leaving 12 bases unmatched. The CDR3 region is CASRYSGTGRLSYEQYF. The DNA for the CDR3 is TGTGCCAGCAGATACTCCGGGACAGGGAGGCTCTCCTACGAGCAGTACTTC.

This clone has a single count. This chain connects TRBV5-1 to TRBJ2-7; D perhaps matches TRBD2 (5 bases). Germline V lookup: CDR1 SGHRS, CDR2 YFSETQ. CDR3 size: 16 residues. Trimming pared 4 bases from V and 1 base from J, leaving 18 bases between. CDR3 sequence reads: CASSPAPDWSSYEQYF. The DNA for the CDR3 is TGCGCCAGCAGCCCCGCGCCGGACTGGAGTTCCTACGAGCAGTACTTC.

The genes are TRBV25-1 and TRBJ2-2; the match to TRBD1 covers 7 bases. Trimming cost V 1 base and J 7 bases; bases outside gene matches: 9. The CDR3 loop spans 16 amino acids. The V gene's germline CDR1 is MGHDK and CDR2 SYGVNS. CDR3 nucleotides: TGTGCCAGCAGTGAATTGTCGACAGGGTACCACGGGGAGCTGTTTTTT. This gives the protein CASSELSTGYHGELFF. The full variable domain, with the rest looked up from reference TRBV25-1 and TRBJ2-2, is EADIYQTPRYLVIGTGKKITLECSQTMGHDKMYWYQQDPGMELHLIHYSYGVNSTEKGDLSSESTVSRIRTEHFPLTLESARPSHTSQYLCASSELSTGYHGELFFGEGSRLTVL.

In this sample, this clone turned up a few times. This chain uses TRBV7-3 with TRBJ2-1, with 8 bases aligning to TRBD2. V dropped 5 bases and J dropped 2; count of bases not matched to a gene: 5. CDR1 and CDR2 (germline): SGHTA, FQGTGA. This CDR3 region has 15 residues. The CDR3 DNA reads TGTGCCAGCAGCCTTAGCGGGGTTCCCTACAATGAGCAGTTCTTC. Residues: CASSLSGVPYNEQFF.